This entry is about one T cell receptor (beta chain). The sample belongs to a study of blood T cell repertoires in COVID-19. Looking at the study overall: PBMCs, B-cell-depleted T cells, or T cells provided the cDNA or gDNA that made up the material.

Trimming took off 0 bases at V and 1 base at J, with 9 bases between the two ends. The CDR3 runs to 14 residues. Germline V lookup: CDR1 GTSNPN, CDR2 SVGIG (reference sequence). Cohort allocation depended upon clinical history that participants reported. Recovery among Cohort 3 donors was established by two negative PCRs, clearance, or symptom resolution. Assay: immunoSEQ multiplex PCR; the TCRdb copy retains only in-frame clones and omits some. This sample has a few hundred thousand clones, with 85% found just once. The chain recombines TRBV30 with TRBJ1-1, with D hard to call. The sequenced material came from PBMCs or T cells enriched from blood (not recorded which). The TCR comes from a man aged 40-50 years who had recovered from COVID-19. CDR3 in DNA: TGTGCCTGGAGTGTACCGCCAGGGAACACTGAAGCTTTCTTT. Amino acids: CAWSVPPGNTEAFF.